This T cell receptor (beta chain) was sequenced during a study of T cells expressing NK-cell markers. Study background: According to the study, TCR beta repertoires originated from sorted CD3+CD56+NKG2C+, CD3+CD56+NKG2C- and CD3+CD56-NKG2C+ T cells. The sequencing cohort of eight donors included seven HCMV-seropositive individuals and one seronegative individual.

On this clonotype: Its target is not known.

Germline CDR1 reads GTSNPN; CDR2 reads SVGIG (reference sequence). The CDR3 runs to 11 residues. Overall study findings and caveats: HCMV specificity of the expanded NKG2C+ T cell clones was not established.

TCR beta libraries carry UMIs added by 5'RACE template switching. Reprocessing the 5' RACE reads, TCRdb reports a single entry for every CDR3 protein and omits DNA. The sample spans fewer than 550,000 distinct CDR3 sequences; the ten largest clones claim over 1.3%. The TCR comes from a woman in her fifties or sixties in good health. Source material: blood T cells: a sorted CD56 or NKG2C T cell subset, CD4+ or CD8+ T cells, or bulk PBMC T cells (not recorded which). The chain recombines TRBV30 with TRBJ2-4; the TRBD2 assignment by TCRdb is unverifiable without DNA. CDR3 loop: CAWKVAGVQYF.